This record looks at one TCR beta chain sequence and its context. Its specificity is not known. 5' RACE that incorporated UMI labels was used to prepare the TRB cDNA libraries. TCRdb re-called the 5' RACE reads and gives one entry per CDR3 protein, without DNA. Its clone listing holds 130,000 to 150,000 distinct CDR3 sequences. CDR3 size: 14 residues. Germline CDR1 SGHTA, CDR2 FQGNSA. This record comes from a study of CXCR3-negative and CXCR3-positive naive CD8 T cells. Findings of the study overall: The study found more hydrophobic TRB CDR3s in CXCR3-positive naive cells than in CXCR3-negative naive cells. Diversity was high in both naive subsets and much lower in memory cells. TRBV-TRBJ usage was similar across naive CXCR3 subsets but distinct in memory cells.

The clonotype was recovered from a human donor in good health. Some clones in this sample may be carry-over from other donors' samples. The sequencing sample was made of naive CXCR3+ CD8+ T cells from blood. Subset given: CD45RO-CCR7+CD27+CD95- naive CD8+ T cells expressing CXCR3 (TNR3+). V is TRBV7-2 and J is TRBJ2-7; absent DNA, TCRdb's TRBD2 call cannot be checked. CDR3 loop: CASSLAVRGREQYF. The full variable domain, its missing parts supplied by reference TRBV7-2 and TRBJ2-7, is GAGVSQSPSNKVTEKGKDVELRCDPISGHTALYWYRQSLGQGLEFLIYFQGNSAPDKSGLPSDRFSAERTGGSVSTLTIQRTQQEDSAVYLCASSLAVRGREQYFGPGTRLTVT.